This T cell receptor beta chain was recorded in a study of CXCR3-negative and CXCR3-positive naive CD8 T cells. Sorting yielded triplicates of 300,000 to 350,000 cells for each CD8+ T cell subset. All TRB cDNA libraries came from 5' RACE performed with UMI labels. With the 5' RACE reads reprocessed, TCRdb shows one record per CDR3 protein and no DNA. This table lists 85,000 to 90,000 distinct CDR3 sequences. Study-wide results and limits: Naive cells with CXCR3 showed TRB CDR3s that were more hydrophobic than those in CXCR3-negative naive cells. Memory CD8+ cells showed much lower diversity, while both naive subsets displayed comparably high diversity. Naive CXCR3-negative cells resembled naive CXCR3-positive cells in TRBV-TRBJ usage; memory cells differed. TRB CDR3 properties indicated TCR strength, while surface CD5 was similar across naive subsets.

As concerns this clonotype: Its specificity is not known.

The CDR3 has 13 residues. Germline CDR1 reads LNHNV; CDR2 reads YYDKDF (reference sequence). Sequencing used naive CXCR3+ CD8+ T cells from blood. Subset reported: CD45RO-CCR7+CD27+CD95- naive CD8+ T cells expressing CXCR3 (TNR3+). This chain uses TRBV15 with TRBJ2-3; the D gene TCRdb calls, TRBD2, cannot be checked with no DNA. This TCR was recovered from a human donor in good health. Some clones in this sample may be carry-over from other donors' samples. The CDR3 protein is CATSRRDTDTQYF.